These 3 T cell receptor beta chains originate from one sample sequenced in a study of identical twins. TCRdb re-called the 5' RACE reads with MiXCR, one entry per CDR3 protein. The sample carries roughly 190,000 distinct CDR3 sequences, roughly 15% recorded once. These same records also appear under a second study, on T cells expressing NK-cell markers.

The sequenced sample was CD8+ T cells sorted from blood. These TCRs come from a woman under 30 in good health.

This clonotype was observed many times. The chain is built from TRBV6-5 and TRBJ2-1; no firm D call. V was cut by 2 bases and J by 7 bases, with 6 bases left in between. CDR3 length: 12 residues. In germline, CDR1 is MNHEY, CDR2 SVGAGI. The CDR3 sequence is CASSYPGNEQFF. The CDR3 region has the DNA TGTGCCAGCAGTTACCCCGGTAATGAGCAGTTCTTC.

In its sample, this clonotype was seen a few times. The CDR3 sequence is CASSLAGTLAGVETQYF. The DNA of the CDR3 is TGTGCCAGCAGCTTAGCAGGAACGCTAGCGGGAGTTGAGACCCAGTACTTC. This sequence joins TRBV7-2 and TRBJ2-5; 10 bases fit TRBD2. Germline trimming cut 0 bases from V and 5 bases from J; bases unmatched to any gene: 9. Looked up from germline, CDR1 is SGHTA and CDR2 is FQGNSA. The CDR3 runs 17 residues.

This clonotype was seen more than once but under ten times. CDR3 region: CASSEDRASTDTQYF. CDR3 nucleotide sequence: TGCGCCAGCAGTGAAGACAGGGCTAGCACAGATACGCAGTATTTT. J is TRBJ2-3 and V is TRBV10-1; TRBD1 aligns across 7 bases. Germline CDR1 is WNHNN and CDR2 is SYGVQD (reference sequence). The V and J ends lost 3 bases and 0 bases, in that order; junction bases with no gene match: 3. The CDR3 is made up of 15 amino acids.